The present T cell receptor beta chain was sequenced within a study of human T cells and chemical hapten exposure. For the study at large: DPC (0.01%) was patch tested on the upper back and read at 6 days. General observations from the study: While controls formed fewer of them, expanded TCRs formed significantly more large CDR3 similarity clusters.

TCRdb ran MiXCR on the RACE reads and lists one entry per CDR3 protein. The sample shows some 400,000 distinct CDR3 sequences, roughly 4.8% of them seen only once. As for time point: patch test 1, 2 weeks after DPC sensitization. The treatment here: therapeutic diphenylcyclopropenone sensitization with weekly scalp DPC. The CDR3 sequence is 12 residues long. Trimming left V 2 bases short and J 6 bases short, with 6 bases between. Germline lookup yields CDR1 SGHTA and CDR2 FQGNSA. In its sample, this clonotype was seen many times. What it binds is not known. This clonotype was obtained from a woman in her forties or fifties with alopecia areata. Some clones in this sample may be carry-over from other donors' samples. The sample consisted of whole blood, taken in connection with sensitization to the hapten diphenylcyclopropenone (DPC). The chain recombines TRBV7-2 with TRBJ2-3; no firm D call. The CDR3 loop is CASSLRLDTQYF. In DNA, the CDR3 is TGTGCCAGCAGCTTACGCCTGGATACGCAGTATTTT.